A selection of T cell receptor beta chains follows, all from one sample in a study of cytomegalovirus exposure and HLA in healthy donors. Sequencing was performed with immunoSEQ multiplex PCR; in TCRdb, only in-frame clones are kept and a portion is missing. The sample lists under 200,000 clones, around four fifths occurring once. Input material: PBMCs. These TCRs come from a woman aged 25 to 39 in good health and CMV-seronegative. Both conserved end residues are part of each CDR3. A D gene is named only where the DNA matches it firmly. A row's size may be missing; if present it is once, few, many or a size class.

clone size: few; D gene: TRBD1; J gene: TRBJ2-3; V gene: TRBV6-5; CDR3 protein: CASSTHGQGADTQYF; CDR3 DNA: TGTGCCAGCAGCACCCACGGACAGGGAGCAGATACGCAGTATTTT
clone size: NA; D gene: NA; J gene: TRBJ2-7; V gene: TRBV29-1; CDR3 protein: CSVDGLWGEQYF; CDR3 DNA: TGCAGCGTGGACGGCTTGTGGGGCGAGCAGTACTTC
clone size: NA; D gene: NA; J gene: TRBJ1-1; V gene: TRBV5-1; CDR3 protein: CASSFDGMNTEAFF; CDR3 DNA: TGCGCCAGCAGCTTTGACGGGATGAACACTGAAGCTTTCTTT
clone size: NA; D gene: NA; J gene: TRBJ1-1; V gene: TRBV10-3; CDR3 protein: CAISEYRENTEAFF; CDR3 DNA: TGTGCCATCAGTGAGTACAGGGAGAACACTGAAGCTTTCTTT
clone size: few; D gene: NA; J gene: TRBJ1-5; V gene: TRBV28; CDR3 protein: CASSLDSNSNQPQHF; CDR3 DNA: TGTGCCAGCAGTCTAGACAGTAATAGCAATCAGCCCCAGCATTTT
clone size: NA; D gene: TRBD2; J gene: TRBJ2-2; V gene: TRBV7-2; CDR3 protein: CASSWEGRVNTGELFF; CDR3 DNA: TGTGCCAGCAGCTGGGAGGGCAGGGTGAACACCGGGGAGCTGTTTTTT
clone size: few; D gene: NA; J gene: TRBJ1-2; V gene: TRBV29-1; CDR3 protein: CSVVEGNYGYTF; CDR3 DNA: TGCAGCGTTGTGGAGGGTAACTATGGCTACACCTTC
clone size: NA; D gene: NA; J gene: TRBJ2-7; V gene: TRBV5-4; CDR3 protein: CASSAGGTPHYEQYF; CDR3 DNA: TGTGCCAGCAGCGCCGGCGGCACTCCCCACTACGAGCAGTACTTC
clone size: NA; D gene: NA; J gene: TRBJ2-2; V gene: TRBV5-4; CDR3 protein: CASSLMGGAGTGELFF; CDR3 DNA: TGTGCCAGCAGCTTAATGGGGGGGGCCGGCACCGGGGAGCTGTTTTTT
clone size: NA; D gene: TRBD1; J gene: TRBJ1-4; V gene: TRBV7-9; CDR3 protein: CASSLSGQGGEKLFF; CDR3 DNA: TGTGCCAGCAGCTTATCCGGACAGGGAGGAGAAAAACTGTTTTTT
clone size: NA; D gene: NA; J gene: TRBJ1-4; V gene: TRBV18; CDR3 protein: CASSPIRDSNEKLFF; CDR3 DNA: TGTGCCAGCTCACCAATTAGGGACTCTAATGAAAAACTGTTTTTT
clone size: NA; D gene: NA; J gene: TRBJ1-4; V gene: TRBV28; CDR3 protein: CASSFLTGSTNEKLFF; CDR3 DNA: TGTGCCAGCAGTTTCCTTACAGGGTCAACTAATGAAAAACTGTTTTTT
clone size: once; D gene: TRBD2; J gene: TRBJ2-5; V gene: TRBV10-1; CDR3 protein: CASSESIRPAGVPKETQYF; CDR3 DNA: TGCGCCAGCAGTGAGTCGATTCGGCCAGCGGGGGTTCCGAAAGAGACCCAGTACTTC
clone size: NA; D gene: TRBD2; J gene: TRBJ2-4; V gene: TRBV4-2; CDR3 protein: CASSQGLAGGPLGKNIQYF; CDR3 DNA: TGTGCCAGCAGCCAAGGCCTTGCGGGGGGGCCCTTAGGCAAAAACATTCAGTACTTC
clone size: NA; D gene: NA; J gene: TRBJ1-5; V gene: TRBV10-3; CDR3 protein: CAISEFGTNQPQHF; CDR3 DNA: TGTGCCATCAGTGAGTTTGGGACAAATCAGCCCCAGCATTTT
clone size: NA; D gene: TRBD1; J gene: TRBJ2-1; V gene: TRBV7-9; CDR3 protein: CASSLGQGPYNEQFF; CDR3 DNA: TGTGCCAGCAGCTTAGGACAGGGACCCTACAATGAGCAGTTCTTC
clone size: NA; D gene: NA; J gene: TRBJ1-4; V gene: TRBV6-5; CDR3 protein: CASSFSSGTYNEKLFF; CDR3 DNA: TGTGCCAGCAGTTTCTCTTCAGGGACATATAATGAAAAACTGTTTTTT
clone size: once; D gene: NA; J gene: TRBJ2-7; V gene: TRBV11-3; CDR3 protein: CASSLGSSSYEQYF; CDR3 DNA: TGTGCCAGCAGCTTAGGGTCCAGTTCCTACGAGCAGTACTTC
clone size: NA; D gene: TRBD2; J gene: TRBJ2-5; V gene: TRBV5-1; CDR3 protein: CASSFTTGGPETQYF; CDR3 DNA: TGCGCCAGCAGCTTTACAACGGGGGGGCCGGAGACCCAGTACTTC
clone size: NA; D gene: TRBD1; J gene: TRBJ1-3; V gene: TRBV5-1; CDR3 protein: CASSPDTGGLRGNTIYF; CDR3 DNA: TGCGCCAGCAGCCCCGATACAGGGGGCTTAAGGGGAAACACCATATATTTT
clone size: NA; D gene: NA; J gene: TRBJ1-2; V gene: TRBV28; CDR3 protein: CASSFGYEEAGYTF; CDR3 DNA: TGTGCCAGCAGTTTTGGGTATGAGGAAGCTGGCTACACCTTC
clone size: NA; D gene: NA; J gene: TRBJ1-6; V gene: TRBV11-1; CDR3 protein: CASSGKGSNSPLHF; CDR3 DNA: TGTGCCAGCAGTGGTAAGGGGTCGAATTCACCCCTCCACTTT
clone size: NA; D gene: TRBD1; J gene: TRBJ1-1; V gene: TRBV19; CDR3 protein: CASSIEQGVKAFF; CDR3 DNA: TGTGCCAGTAGTATAGAACAGGGGGTTAAAGCTTTCTTT
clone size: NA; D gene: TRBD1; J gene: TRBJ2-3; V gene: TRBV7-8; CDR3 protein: CASSLRWDRAGTDTQYF; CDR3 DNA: TGTGCCAGCAGCCTCCGGTGGGACAGGGCAGGTACAGATACGCAGTATTTT
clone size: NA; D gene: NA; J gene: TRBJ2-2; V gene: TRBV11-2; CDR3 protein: CASSRQNTGELFF; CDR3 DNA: TGTGCCAGCAGCCGACAGAACACCGGGGAGCTGTTTTTT
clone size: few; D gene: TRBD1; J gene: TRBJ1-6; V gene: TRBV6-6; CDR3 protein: CASSLQGVDNSPLHF; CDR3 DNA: TGTGCCAGCAGTCTACAGGGGGTTGATAATTCACCCCTCCACTTT
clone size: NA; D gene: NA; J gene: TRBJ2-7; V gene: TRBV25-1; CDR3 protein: CASSTVYEQYF; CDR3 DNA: TGTGCCAGCAGCACAGTCTACGAGCAGTACTTC
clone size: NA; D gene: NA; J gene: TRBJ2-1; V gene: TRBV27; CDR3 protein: CASSLGTVSYNEQFF; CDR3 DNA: TGTGCCAGCAGTCTCGGGACTGTATCCTACAATGAGCAGTTCTTC
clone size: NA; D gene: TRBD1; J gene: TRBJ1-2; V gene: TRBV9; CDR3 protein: CASSGQGRRNYGYTF; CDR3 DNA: TGTGCCAGCAGCGGACAGGGCCGGCGTAACTATGGCTACACCTTC
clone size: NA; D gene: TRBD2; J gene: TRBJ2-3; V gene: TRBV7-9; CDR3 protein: CASSSGTSGGADTQYF; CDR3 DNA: TGTGCCAGCAGCTCCGGGACTAGCGGGGGCGCAGATACGCAGTATTTT
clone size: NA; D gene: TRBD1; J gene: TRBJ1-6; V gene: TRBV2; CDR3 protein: CASSGGAGGNYNSPLHF; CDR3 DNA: TGTGCCAGCAGTGGGGGAGCAGGGGGGAACTATAATTCACCCCTCCACTTT